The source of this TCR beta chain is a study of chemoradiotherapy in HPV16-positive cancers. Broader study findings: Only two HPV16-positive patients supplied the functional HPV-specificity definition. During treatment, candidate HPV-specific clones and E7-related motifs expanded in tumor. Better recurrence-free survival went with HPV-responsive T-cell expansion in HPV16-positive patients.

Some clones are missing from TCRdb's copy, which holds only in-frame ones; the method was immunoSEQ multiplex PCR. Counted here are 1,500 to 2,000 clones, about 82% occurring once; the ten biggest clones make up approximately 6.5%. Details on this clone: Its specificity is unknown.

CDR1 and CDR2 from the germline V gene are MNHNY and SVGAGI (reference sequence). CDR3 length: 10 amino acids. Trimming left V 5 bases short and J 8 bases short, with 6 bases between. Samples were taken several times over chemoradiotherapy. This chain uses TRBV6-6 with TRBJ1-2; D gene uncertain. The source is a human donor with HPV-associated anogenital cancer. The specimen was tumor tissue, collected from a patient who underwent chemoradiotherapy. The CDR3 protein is CASSHEGYTF. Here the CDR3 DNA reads TGTGCCAGCAGTCATGAGGGCTACACCTTC.